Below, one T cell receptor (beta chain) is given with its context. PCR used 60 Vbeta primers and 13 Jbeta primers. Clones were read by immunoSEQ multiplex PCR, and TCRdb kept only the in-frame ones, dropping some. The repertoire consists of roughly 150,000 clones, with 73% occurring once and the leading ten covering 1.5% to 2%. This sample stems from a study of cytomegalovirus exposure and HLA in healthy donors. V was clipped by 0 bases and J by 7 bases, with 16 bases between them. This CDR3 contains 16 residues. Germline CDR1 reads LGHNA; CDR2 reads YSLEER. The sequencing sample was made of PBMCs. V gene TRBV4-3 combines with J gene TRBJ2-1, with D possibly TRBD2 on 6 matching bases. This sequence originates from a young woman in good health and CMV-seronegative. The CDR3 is CASSQDGAGTVNEQFF. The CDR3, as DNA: TGCGCCAGCAGCCAAGATGGGGCTGGGACTGTAAATGAGCAGTTCTTC.